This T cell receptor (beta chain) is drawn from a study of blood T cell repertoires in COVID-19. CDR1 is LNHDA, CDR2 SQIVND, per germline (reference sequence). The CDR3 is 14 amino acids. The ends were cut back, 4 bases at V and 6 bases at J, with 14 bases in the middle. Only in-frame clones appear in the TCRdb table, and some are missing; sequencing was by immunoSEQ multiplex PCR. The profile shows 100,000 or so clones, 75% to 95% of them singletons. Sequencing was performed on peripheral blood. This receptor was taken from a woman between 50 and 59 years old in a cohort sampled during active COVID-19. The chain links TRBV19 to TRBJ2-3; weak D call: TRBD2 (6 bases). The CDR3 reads CASSRGEVADTQYF. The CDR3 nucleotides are TGTGCCAGTAGTAGGGGGGAGGTGGCGGATACGCAGTATTTT.